This passage covers 27 T cell receptor beta chains from one sample sequenced in a study of blood T cell repertoires in COVID-19. The assay was immunoSEQ multiplex PCR, and TCRdb's table has in-frame clones only and misses some. This table has around 500,000 clones, approximately 88% appearing once. The specimen was PBMCs or T cells enriched from blood (not recorded which). These receptors were obtained from a woman between 35 and 50 years old who had recovered from COVID-19.

The chain joins TRBV28 to TRBJ1-5; the D gene is possibly TRBD1 (5 bases). The CDR3 loop spans 18 amino acids. Germline assignment: CDR1 MDHEN and CDR2 SYDVKM. Trimming removed 5 bases at V and 0 bases at J, with 20 bases between. The CDR3 nucleotides read TGTGCCAGCAGTGGCGCGGGACTCTCTTTGCCTAGCAATCAGCCCCAGCATTTT. Protein product: CASSGAGLSLPSNQPQHF.

This clone was found once. The chain couples TRBV2 to TRBJ2-3; TRBD1 aligns across 7 bases. Germline trimming cut 8 bases from V and 0 bases from J; bases unmatched to any gene: 5. CDR1 is SNHLY and CDR2 is FYNNEI in the germline V gene. CDR3 length equals 14 residues. The CDR3 loop is CASLLTGSTDTQYF. The CDR3 DNA reads as TGTGCCAGCCTGTTGACAGGGAGCACAGATACGCAGTATTTT. The whole variable domain, filled in from reference TRBV2 and TRBJ2-3, reads EPEVTQTPSHQVTQMGQEVILRCVPISNHLYFYWYRQILGQKVEFLVSFYNNEISEKSEIFDDQFSVERPDGSNFTLKIRSTKLEDSAMYFCASLLTGSTDTQYFGPGTRLTVL.

The chain has TRBV28 and TRBJ2-7; D possibly corresponds to TRBD1 (6 bases). Trimming removed 7 bases at V and 11 bases at J, with 21 bases between. Germline V gene lookup returns CDR1 MDHEN and CDR2 SYDVKM. The CDR3 is made up of 13 amino acids. The CDR3 here is CASIIGTSRYEYF. CDR3 in DNA: TGTGCCAGCATCATCGGGACATCCCGATACGAGTACTTC.

The chain couples TRBV11-2 to TRBJ2-7; 8 bases map to TRBD1. With 5 bases clipped from V and 3 bases from J, the junction kept 12 bases outside the gene matches. Germline-derived CDR1 and CDR2 are SGHAT and FQNNGV. The CDR3 sequence is 16 residues long. CDR3 DNA: TGTGCCAGCAGCCCATTGGGTCCGACAGGGGTCTACGAGCAGTACTTC. Translating gives CASSPLGPTGVYEQYF.

This rearrangement joins TRBV10-3 to TRBJ1-3; D is unclear. V dropped 9 bases and J dropped 4 bases, with 10 bases sitting between them. CDR3 length equals 12 residues. CDR1 is ENHRY and CDR2 is SYGVKD in the germline V gene. The CDR3 DNA follows: TGTGCCATACTTATCCAAGGAAACACCATATATTTT. Amino acids: CAILIQGNTIYF.

This rearrangement joins TRBV27 to TRBJ2-7; D gene uncertain. The V and J ends lost 8 bases and 5 bases respectively, with 7 bases between them. Germline V gene data show CDR1 as MNHEY and CDR2 as SMNVEV (reference sequence). The CDR3 loop spans 10 amino acids. The DNA of the CDR3 is TGTGCCAGCGATACTCACGAGCAGTACTTC. Its translation is CASDTHEQYF.

The chain couples TRBV6-5 to TRBJ2-1; no clear D gene. CDR3 length: 14 residues. Between the trimmed V and J ends, which lost 6 bases and 8 bases, there was a span of 17 bases. Germline V gives CDR1 MNHEY, CDR2 SVGAGI. The CDR3 coding sequence is TGTGCCAGCAGAAAAATAAAAATCCGCGATGAGCAGTTCTTC. This gives the protein CASRKIKIRDEQFF.

The genes are TRBV5-1 and TRBJ1-2, with TRBD1 matching over 10 bases. V lost 4 bases and J lost 5; bases outside the gene matches: 8. Germline V gives CDR1 SGHRS, CDR2 YFSETQ. This CDR3 comprises 15 residues. The CDR3, as DNA: TGCGCCAGCAGCGCCCGGGACAGGGGACCGTATGGCTACACCTTC. It specifies CASSARDRGPYGYTF.

The gene calls are TRBV10-3 and TRBJ1-1, with 7 bases that match TRBD1. Germline values: CDR1 ENHRY, CDR2 SYGVKD. This CDR3 spans 15 amino acids. With 3 bases clipped from V and 6 bases from J, the junction kept 10 bases outside the gene matches. CDR3 in DNA: TGTGCCATCAGTGAAGAAGTTGAGGGGGCCGCTGAAGCTTTCTTT. Protein product: CAISEEVEGAAEAFF.

This rearrangement joins TRBV13 to TRBJ2-2, with D perhaps TRBD2 (6 bases). Germline loops: CDR1 PRHDT, CDR2 FYEKMQ (reference sequence). This CDR3 region has 17 residues. V lost 5 bases and J lost 5, with 21 bases in between. CDR3 DNA sequence: TGTGCCAGCAGCCCCCGGCGGCTAGCGACAAGGACCGGGGAGCTGTTTTTT. Protein product: CASSPRRLATRTGELFF.

The chain recombines TRBV2 with TRBJ1-2, with D hard to call. The ends were cut back, 7 bases at V and 10 bases at J, with 22 bases in the middle. Germline V gene lookup returns CDR1 SNHLY and CDR2 FYNNEI. CDR3 length: 14 amino acids. CDR3 bases: TGTGCCAGCACCTTTACTGCGGGATCCACTGACTACACCTTC. Protein sequence: CASTFTAGSTDYTF.

This chain joins TRBV5-8 and TRBJ2-7; TRBD2 matches at 13 bases. V gave up 0 bases and J gave up 7 bases; unmatched junction bases: 4. Germline-derived CDR1 and CDR2 are SGHTS and YDEGEE. The CDR3 contains 15 residues. DNA for the CDR3: TGTGCCAGCAGCTTGGTACTAGCGGGAGGGCATGAGCAGTACTTC. Protein sequence: CASSLVLAGGHEQYF.

V is TRBV10-3 and J is TRBJ1-1; unclear D gene. Germline CDR1 reads ENHRY; CDR2 reads SYGVKD. Trimming pared 6 bases from V and 3 bases from J, leaving 11 bases between. CDR3 length: 13 amino acids. This CDR3 is CAIRRALDTEAFF. The CDR3 DNA sequence: TGTGCCATCAGGAGAGCGTTGGACACTGAAGCTTTCTTT.

The V gene is TRBV7-2, the J gene TRBJ1-2; 8 nucleotides line up with TRBD1. CDR3 length: 13 residues. V dropped 1 base and J dropped 7; count of bases not matched to a gene: 2. Germline assignment: CDR1 SGHTA and CDR2 FQGNSA. The CDR3 loop reads CASSLVGQGGYTF. The CDR3 DNA reads as TGTGCCAGCAGCTTAGTCGGACAGGGTGGCTACACCTTC.

This clone was observed a handful of times. The chain is built from TRBV4-3 and TRBJ2-7; D unresolved. Germline V gene data show CDR1 as LGHNA and CDR2 as YSLEER. The germline V and J ends were trimmed by 1 base and 4 bases, with 14 bases remaining between them. This CDR3 has 15 residues. CDR3 nucleotide sequence: TGCGCCAGCAGCCAAGGGTCTCAGTCCCCATACGAGCAGTACTTC. Protein product: CASSQGSQSPYEQYF.

The V gene is TRBV11-2, the J gene TRBJ1-1; no clear D gene. This CDR3 is built from 14 residues. V lost 0 bases and J lost 12, with 17 bases in between. CDR1 and CDR2 (germline): SGHAT, FQNNGV. CDR3: CASSLDRGYRSPFF. Here the CDR3 DNA reads TGTGCCAGCAGCTTAGATCGGGGATACAGAAGTCCTTTCTTT.

The rearrangement uses TRBV5-6 and TRBJ1-5; D not certain. V was pared by 1 base and J by 1 base, with 6 bases between. The germline CDR1 and CDR2 sequences are SGHDT and YYEEEE. This CDR3 has 14 amino acids. This CDR3 is CASSLTRSNQPQHF. The CDR3 DNA reads as TGTGCCAGCAGCTTGACCAGGAGCAATCAGCCCCAGCATTTT.

Here the CDR3 DNA reads TGCGCCAGCAGCTTGGCCGCAGGGCAGGGGGTTCACTCTGGGGCCAACGTCCTGACTTTC. As protein: CASSLAAGQGVHSGANVLTF. V is TRBV5-1 and J is TRBJ2-6; the match to TRBD1 covers 7 bases. Trimming removed 0 bases from V and 0 bases from J; junction bases left unmatched: 12. Germline-derived CDR1 and CDR2 are SGHRS and YFSETQ. The CDR3 spans 20 residues.

The chain recombines TRBV19 with TRBJ2-1; 12 bases agree with TRBD1. Trimming removed 10 bases from V and 9 bases from J; junction bases left unmatched: 16. Germline-derived CDR1 and CDR2 are LNHDA and SQIVND (reference sequence). CDR3 length equals 16 residues. The CDR3 DNA reads as TGTGCCACTATACGAGGGACAGGGGGCGGCTGGGGTGAGCAGTTCTTC. Translated, it gives CATIRGTGGGWGEQFF.

V usage is TRBV3-1 (or the pseudogene TRBV3-2) and J usage is TRBJ1-1; D is unresolved. There are 11 residues in the CDR3. Trimming shortened V by 0 bases and J by 10 bases, and 6 bases separated the two germline ends. The germline V gene has CDR1 LGHDT and CDR2 YNNKEL (reference sequence). For the CDR3, the DNA is TGTGCCAGCAGCCAAGAGGCGGGAGCTTTCTTT. This translates into CASSQEAGAFF.

The chain couples TRBV9 to TRBJ2-1; 7 nucleotides align to TRBD2. Germline V gives CDR1 SGDLS, CDR2 YYNGEE. Unmatched junction bases numbered 10, after V lost 3 bases and J lost 1 base. This CDR3 is built from 17 residues. The CDR3 sequence is CASSATVAGVSYNEQFF. CDR3 in DNA: TGTGCCAGCAGCGCCACCGTGGCGGGAGTATCCTACAATGAGCAGTTCTTC.

This clone was detected a few times. Distinct nucleotide sequences in the sample also encode this CDR3. The J gene is TRBJ1-5, the V gene TRBV7-2; unclear D gene. CDR3 length: 13 amino acids. V lost 3 bases, J lost 3 bases, and 6 bases lay in between. The germline V gene encodes CDR1 SGHTA and CDR2 FQGNSA. CDR3 protein: CASSLGLNQPQHF. The CDR3 DNA reads as TGTGCCAGCAGCTTGGGCCTCAATCAGCCCCAGCATTTT. Full variable domain (missing parts from reference TRBV7-2 and TRBJ1-5): GAGVSQSPSNKVTEKGKDVELRCDPISGHTALYWYRQSLGQGLEFLIYFQGNSAPDKSGLPSDRFSAERTGGSVSTLTIQRTQQEDSAVYLCASSLGLNQPQHFGDGTRLSIL.

The CDR3 is CASRGQGAGHSNQPQHF. The CDR3 DNA reads TGTGCCAGTAGGGGACAGGGGGCAGGACATAGCAATCAGCCCCAGCATTTT. The rearrangement uses TRBV19 and TRBJ1-5; 12 positions agree with TRBD1. The CDR3 is 17 residues long. Trimming cost V 6 bases and J 0 bases; bases outside gene matches: 6. The germline V gene has CDR1 LNHDA and CDR2 SQIVND (reference sequence). Full variable domain (missing parts from reference TRBV19 and TRBJ1-5): DGGITQSPKYLFRKEGQNVTLSCEQNLNHDAMYWYRQDPGQGLRLIYYSQIVNDFQKGDIAEGYSVSREKKESFPLTVTSAQKNPTAFYLCASRGQGAGHSNQPQHFGDGTRLSIL.

This chain joins TRBV19 and TRBJ1-5; 7 nucleotides line up with TRBD1. The trim removed 3 bases at V and 7 bases at J, leaving 9 bases unmatched. The CDR3 spans 15 residues. Germline CDR1 is LNHDA and CDR2 is SQIVND (reference sequence). The CDR3 sequence is CASSIDPGGRQPQHF. The CDR3 DNA reads as TGTGCCAGTAGTATTGACCCAGGGGGGAGGCAGCCCCAGCATTTT.

This rearrangement joins TRBV9 to TRBJ1-4, with 11 bases matching TRBD1. Per germline, CDR1 SGDLS and CDR2 YYNGEE. The V gene end was trimmed by 4 bases and the J gene end by 0 bases; junction bases not matched to a gene: 2. This CDR3 is 16 amino acids long. The CDR3 DNA is TGTGCCAGCAGCTCGGGACAGGGGGCAACTAATGAAAAACTGTTTTTT. Translating gives CASSSGQGATNEKLFF. The full variable domain, its missing parts supplied by reference TRBV9 and TRBJ1-4, is DSGVTQTPKHLITATGQRVTLRCSPRSGDLSVYWYQQSLDQGLQFLIQYYNGEERAKGNILERFSAQQFPDLHSELNLSSLELGDSALYFCASSSGQGATNEKLFFGSGTQLSVL.

The chain combines TRBV5-4 with TRBJ1-2; maybe TRBD1 (5 bases). V lost 4 bases and J lost 8, with 24 bases in between. The CDR3 loop spans 16 amino acids. Per germline, CDR1 SGHNT and CDR2 YYREEE (reference sequence). CDR3 region: CASSILPQRGLRGYTF. The CDR3 region has the DNA TGTGCCAGCAGCATTCTACCCCAAAGGGGATTGCGGGGCTACACCTTC.

This rearrangement joins TRBV27 to TRBJ1-2; 10 bases fit TRBD1. CDR1 and CDR2 (germline): MNHEY, SMNVEV (reference sequence). J was trimmed by 8 bases and V by 1 base; bases with no gene match: 13. This CDR3 region has 17 residues. DNA for the CDR3: TGTGCCAGCAGTTTATTGGGGGACAGGGGTACTAGCTACGGCTACACCTTC. Protein product: CASSLLGDRGTSYGYTF.